This note documents a single T cell receptor beta chain sequence. The target antigen is unknown. The entry originates in a study of T cell responses to AZD1222 COVID-19 vaccine. Study-level results: Spike-wide vaccine-associated CD4 TCRs dominated at 160-218 and 743-854.

The protocol was immunoSEQ multiplex PCR, while the TCRdb copy is restricted to in-frame clones and leaves out a portion. The sample gives 110,000 or so clones, about 90% of which show up once; roughly 5% is in the top ten. This CDR3 comprises 14 residues. The V and J ends lost 8 bases and 0 bases respectively, with 13 bases between them. The germline V gene encodes CDR1 MNHEY and CDR2 SVGAGI. This TCR derives from an adult in good health. The source material was peripheral blood, sampled on day 0 of AZD1222 vaccination. The chain couples TRBV6-5 to TRBJ1-2; no reliable D call. The CDR3 protein is CASVGGPSNYGYTF. CDR3 sequence (DNA): TGTGCCAGCGTGGGAGGGCCCTCTAACTATGGCTACACCTTC.